This TCR beta chain appears in the sequencing data of a study of T cell changes during pregnancy in multiple sclerosis. Assay: immunoSEQ multiplex PCR; the TCRdb copy retains only in-frame clones and omits some. The table includes about 62,000 clones, roughly nine tenths detected once. This specimen consisted of peripheral blood, obtained in the first trimester of pregnancy. This clonotype was obtained from a female donor with multiple sclerosis, enrolled in a pregnancy study.

The CDR3: CASSQDPGEGNQPQHF. The CDR3 DNA is TGTGCCAGCAGCCAAGACCCGGGAGAGGGCAATCAGCCCCAGCATTTT. The V gene is TRBV4-2, the J gene TRBJ1-5; D is undetermined. Deletions cut 0 bases from V and 2 bases from J, with 11 bases between. CDR3 length: 16 amino acids. Germline lookup yields CDR1 LGHNA and CDR2 YNFKEQ.